The 24 T cell receptor beta chains presented below share a single source sample, sequenced in a study of shared clonotypes between healthy human individuals (dated by TCRdb to 2019 to 2021). The library was built by means of the immunoSEQ multiplex PCR assay. TCRdb retrieved this table from immuneACCESS and kept in-frame rearrangements only. Not all clones are present; in checked studies, unresolved V genes account for under half, and no reason is known for the remainder. Across this sample there are about 2 million clones, with 85% to 95% seen only once. The leading ten clones occupy roughly 0.13% of the sample. The sample was naive CD4+ T cells sorted from blood. Sample cell subset or site, as interpreted from the label and publication: CD45RA+ positively selected. The source of these receptors is a young man in good health.

V is TRBV27 and J is TRBJ2-6; 7 nucleotides line up with TRBD1. From germline, CDR1 is MNHEY and CDR2 SMNVEV (reference sequence). The CDR3 contains 14 residues. V dropped 6 bases and J dropped 9; count of bases not matched to a gene: 8. CDR3 protein: CASRPGGGGNVLTF. The CDR3 nucleotides read TGTGCCAGCAGACCAGGGGGTGGTGGCAACGTCCTGACTTTC.

The rearrangement joins TRBV6-5 to TRBJ1-1, with D possibly TRBD1 on 5 matching bases. Between the trimmed V and J ends, which lost 7 bases and 1 base, there was a span of 16 bases. This CDR3 is 15 amino acids long. The germline V gene has CDR1 MNHEY and CDR2 SVGAGI. In DNA, the CDR3 is TGTGCCAGCATCGCATTCAGGGTTCCGAACACTGAAGCTTTCTTT. Translation: CASIAFRVPNTEAFF.

The genes are TRBV19 and TRBJ2-2; D gene uncertain. Germline V gene sequence: CDR1 LNHDA, CDR2 SQIVND (reference sequence). V gave up 3 bases and J gave up 2 bases, with 7 bases separating them. The CDR3 extends over 14 amino acids. CDR3 region: CASSMGYNTGELFF. CDR3 DNA sequence: TGTGCCAGTAGTATGGGTTACAACACCGGGGAGCTGTTTTTT.

The chain uses TRBV28 and TRBJ2-7; D is undetermined. This CDR3 is 13 amino acids long. V lost 2 bases to trimming and J lost 7 bases, with 12 bases between them. Germline V lookup: CDR1 MDHEN, CDR2 SYDVKM. CDR3: CASSLQNPVEQYF. DNA of the CDR3: TGTGCCAGCAGTTTACAGAACCCGGTGGAGCAGTACTTC.

The rearrangement joins TRBV27 to TRBJ2-7; 8 bases match TRBD2. The CDR3 contains 13 residues. Germline V gene lookup returns CDR1 MNHEY and CDR2 SMNVEV (reference sequence). V trimming: 5 bases; J trimming: 2 bases; junction bases outside the gene matches: 2. DNA for the CDR3: TGTGCCAGCAGTCGTAGCGGGACCTACGAGCAGTACTTC. It yields the protein CASSRSGTYEQYF.

There are a few counts of this clone. The chain combines TRBV6-5 with TRBJ1-6; no clear D gene. V lost 2 bases and J lost 5, with 10 bases in between. Germline CDR1 MNHEY, CDR2 SVGAGI. The CDR3 totals 15 residues. The CDR3 DNA is TGTGCCAGCAGTTACAGGGTATTCAATAATTCACCCCTCCACTTT. It translates to CASSYRVFNNSPLHF.

CDR3 protein: CACNWGEDQPQHF. The CDR3 DNA sequence: TGTGCCTGTAATTGGGGGGAGGATCAGCCCCAGCATTTT. J is TRBJ1-5 and V is TRBV30; TRBD1 might be the D (5 bases). The V gene lost 6 bases and the J gene lost 5 bases, with 14 bases spanning the gap. The CDR3 totals 13 residues. Germline lookup yields CDR1 GTSNPN and CDR2 SVGIG (reference sequence).

Note on this clone: Distinct nucleotide sequences in the sample also encode this CDR3. The gene calls are TRBV5-1 and TRBJ2-5, with 10 nucleotides matching TRBD1. The CDR3 totals 14 residues. V gave up 0 bases and J gave up 5 bases; unmatched junction bases: 1. Looked up from germline, CDR1 is SGHRS and CDR2 is YFSETQ. CDR3 sequence: CASSLAGQGETQYF. CDR3 DNA sequence: TGCGCCAGCAGCTTGGCGGGACAGGGGGAGACCCAGTACTTC.

The chain couples TRBV5-1 to TRBJ2-7; TRBD2 agrees at 9 bases. This CDR3 spans 16 amino acids. Germline V CDR1 and CDR2: SGHRS, YFSETQ. With 3 bases clipped from V and 5 bases from J, the junction kept 12 bases outside the gene matches. CDR3 protein: CASSWGASGKVDEQYF. The CDR3 DNA follows: TGCGCCAGCAGCTGGGGGGCTAGCGGGAAGGTCGACGAGCAGTACTTC.

The CDR3 DNA reads as TGTGCCAGTAGTCCCGCGACAGGGAACACTGAAGCTTTCTTT. Translated: CASSPATGNTEAFF. The chain joins TRBV19 to TRBJ1-1; D may be TRBD1 (6 bases). V was shortened by 5 bases and J by 1 base, with 11 bases between the two germline ends. CDR3 length: 14 amino acids. Germline V gene data show CDR1 as LNHDA and CDR2 as SQIVND (reference sequence).

Here the CDR3 reads CASSPLGYSGLTEAFF. The DNA of the CDR3 is TGTGCCAGCAGCCCCCTAGGCTATTCGGGACTAACTGAAGCTTTCTTT. The chain has TRBV11-3 and TRBJ1-1, with D perhaps TRBD1 (5 bases). Germline assignment: CDR1 SGHNT and CDR2 YENEEA. Trimming took 5 bases from V and 5 from J, leaving 21 bases between them. The CDR3 is 16 amino acids.

The sample holds one count of this clone. This rearrangement joins TRBV5-1 to TRBJ2-2, with TRBD1 matching over 9 bases. The CDR3 is made up of 14 amino acids. CDR1 is SGHRS and CDR2 is YFSETQ in the germline V gene. The trim removed 7 bases at V and 3 bases at J, leaving 4 bases unmatched. CDR3 DNA sequence: TGCGCCAGCCGAAGGACAGGGGACACCGGGGAGCTGTTTTTT. Protein: CASRRTGDTGELFF. Using reference TRBV5-1 and TRBJ2-2 for the parts outside the CDR3, the full variable domain is KAGVTQTPRYLIKTRGQQVTLSCSPISGHRSVSWYQQTPGQGLQFLFEYFSETQRNKGNFPGRFSGRQFSNSRSEMNVSTLELGDSALYLCASRRTGDTGELFFGEGSRLTVL.

V gene TRBV5-1 combines with J gene TRBJ1-6; 7 bases line up with TRBD1. There are 16 residues in the CDR3. CDR1 and CDR2 (germline): SGHRS, YFSETQ. V shed 4 bases, J shed 7 bases, and the junction held 11 bases outside the gene matches. Here the CDR3 reads CASSPTTGTENSPLHF. For the CDR3, the DNA is TGCGCCAGCAGCCCAACTACCGGGACAGAAAATTCACCCCTCCACTTT.

This clone was seen only once. This sample includes further DNA sequences coding for the same CDR3. The chain employs TRBV7-2 and TRBJ2-1; TRBD1 matches at 7 bases. The CDR3 spans 14 residues. CDR1 and CDR2 from the germline V gene are SGHTA and FQGNSA. V trimming: 4 bases; J trimming: 1 base; junction bases outside the gene matches: 1. CDR3 region: CASSSRGSYNEQFF. CDR3 in DNA: TGTGCCAGCAGCTCCAGGGGGTCCTACAATGAGCAGTTCTTC.

The genes are TRBV7-9 and TRBJ1-6; TRBD1 matches at 9 bases. The junction had 2 bases not matched to a gene; V was cut back by 4 bases and J by 7 bases. The CDR3 runs to 14 residues. Germline CDR1 SEHNR, CDR2 FQNEAQ (reference sequence). CDR3 loop: CASSYGTGNSPLHF. Here the CDR3 DNA reads TGTGCCAGCAGCTACGGGACAGGGAATTCACCCCTCCACTTT.

This clone was observed a single time. V and J are TRBV18 and TRBJ2-7; D is unclear. Trimming took off 5 bases at V and 9 bases at J, with 14 bases between the two ends. The CDR3 loop spans 12 amino acids. Looked up from germline, CDR1 is KGHSH and CDR2 is LQKENI. The CDR3 reads CASSSPTDGQYF. CDR3 DNA: TGTGCCAGCTCATCCCCGACGGACGGGCAGTACTTC.

As to this clone: It may be a read error: a sequence one base away is much more abundant. The identical CDR3 is also encoded by other nucleotide sequences in the sample. The CDR3 coding sequence is TGCGCCAGCTCACCTGAGATACAAGAGACCCAGTACTTC. Its protein is CASSPEIQETQYF. V is TRBV18 and J is TRBJ2-5; no reliable D call. Per germline, CDR1 KGHSH and CDR2 LQKENI. This CDR3 has 13 amino acids.

The chain is built from TRBV4-1 and TRBJ1-6; D ambiguous. Germline V gene lookup returns CDR1 MGHRA and CDR2 YSYEKL. The CDR3 runs to 19 residues. The germline V and J ends were trimmed by 0 bases and 0 bases, with 15 bases remaining between them. The DNA of the CDR3 is TGCGCCAGCAGCCAAGACCTAGGCCGTTCAAGCTCCTATAATTCACCCCTCCACTTT. The encoded protein is CASSQDLGRSSSYNSPLHF.

The V gene is TRBV19, the J gene TRBJ1-4; D remains unclear. Trimming stripped 3 bases from V and 0 bases from J, with 11 bases between. This CDR3 is built from 16 residues. Looked up from germline, CDR1 is LNHDA and CDR2 is SQIVND (reference sequence). The CDR3 loop is CASSMGMSATNEKLFF. The DNA of the CDR3 is TGTGCCAGTAGTATGGGGATGAGCGCAACTAATGAAAAACTGTTTTTT.

The genes are TRBV7-9 and TRBJ2-5; 9 bases agree with TRBD1. The CDR3 consists of 18 residues. The junction had 10 bases not matched to a gene; V was cut back by 0 bases and J by 2 bases. The V gene's germline CDR1 is SEHNR and CDR2 FQNEAQ (reference sequence). The CDR3 here is CASSLAIGQGRLQETQYF. The CDR3 nucleotides are TGTGCCAGCAGCTTAGCTATTGGACAGGGGCGACTACAAGAGACCCAGTACTTC.

This clone was seen just once. This sequence joins TRBV2 and TRBJ1-1; D unresolved. This CDR3 has 12 amino acids. Germline V CDR1 and CDR2: SNHLY, FYNNEI. Trimming shortened V by 6 bases and J by 6 bases, and 11 bases separated the two germline ends. CDR3 nucleotide sequence: TGTGCCAGCAGCCCGTCCAAAGCTGAAGCTTTCTTT. Translated: CASSPSKAEAFF. Using reference TRBV2 and TRBJ1-1 for the parts outside the CDR3, the full variable domain is EPEVTQTPSHQVTQMGQEVILRCVPISNHLYFYWYRQILGQKVEFLVSFYNNEISEKSEIFDDQFSVERPDGSNFTLKIRSTKLEDSAMYFCASSPSKAEAFFGQGTRLTVV.

With regard to this clone: Other nucleotide sequences in the sample specify the same CDR3. The CDR3 DNA sequence: TGTGCCAGCAGTGAACAGGATTCTGGAAACACCATATATTTT. Protein: CASSEQDSGNTIYF. The chain links TRBV6-1 to TRBJ1-3; D ambiguous. There are 14 residues in the CDR3. The germline V and J ends were trimmed by 2 bases and 1 base, with 6 bases remaining between them. Germline V gives CDR1 MNHNS, CDR2 SASEGT.

The rearrangement joins TRBV28 to TRBJ1-2, with a tentative D call TRBD1 (6 bases). This CDR3 contains 16 residues. Germline V lookup: CDR1 MDHEN, CDR2 SYDVKM. Trimming took off 4 bases at V and 1 base at J, with 16 bases between the two ends. The CDR3 DNA sequence: TGTGCCAGCAGTTCGACCGGGACACTACATAACTATGGCTACACCTTC. This translates into CASSSTGTLHNYGYTF.

The chain links TRBV5-1 to TRBJ2-3; no clear D gene. Trimming took 0 bases from V and 0 from J, leaving 8 bases between them. The V gene's germline CDR1 is SGHRS and CDR2 YFSETQ. The CDR3 spans 15 residues. This CDR3 reads CASSLGPGSTDTQYF. The CDR3 DNA reads TGCGCCAGCAGCTTGGGGCCTGGGAGCACAGATACGCAGTATTTT.